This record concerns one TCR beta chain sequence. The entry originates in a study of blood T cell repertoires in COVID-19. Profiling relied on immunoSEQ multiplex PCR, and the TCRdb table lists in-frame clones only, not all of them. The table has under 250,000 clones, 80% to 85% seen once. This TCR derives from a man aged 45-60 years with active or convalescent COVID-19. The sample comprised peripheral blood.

The CDR3 spells CASNGQGSEKLFF. In DNA form, the CDR3 reads TGTGCCAGCAATGGACAGGGGTCTGAAAAACTGTTTTTT. The chain links TRBV2 to TRBJ1-4, with 9 bases that match TRBD1. This CDR3 spans 13 amino acids. The trim removed 7 bases at V and 7 bases at J, leaving 4 bases unmatched. The germline CDR1 and CDR2 sequences are SNHLY and FYNNEI.